The T cell receptor beta chain under discussion was sequenced for a study of blood T cell repertoires in COVID-19. About the research overall: The analysed material was cDNA or gDNA that came from T cells, B-cell-depleted T cells, or PBMCs.

Per the germline V gene, CDR1 is DFQATT and CDR2 is SNEGSKA (reference sequence). The CDR3 sequence is 10 residues long. V dropped 6 bases and J dropped 4 bases, with 6 bases sitting between them. In the original analysis: Estimation of nucleated cell counts relied on the amplification of reference gene primers. The table came from immunoSEQ multiplex PCR; TCRdb's copy has only in-frame clones and leaves some out. V and J calls plus clone size are reproduced from that table; the DNA served to infer D and trimming. The sample records around 160,000 clones, roughly 90% being singletons. This sequence was found in a man aged 55 to 70 with active or convalescent COVID-19. The sequencing sample was made of peripheral blood. The V call is TRBV20-1, the J call TRBJ1-2; no reliable D call. CDR3 region: CSAPGYGYTF. DNA for the CDR3: TGCAGTGCCCCGGGCTATGGCTACACCTTC.